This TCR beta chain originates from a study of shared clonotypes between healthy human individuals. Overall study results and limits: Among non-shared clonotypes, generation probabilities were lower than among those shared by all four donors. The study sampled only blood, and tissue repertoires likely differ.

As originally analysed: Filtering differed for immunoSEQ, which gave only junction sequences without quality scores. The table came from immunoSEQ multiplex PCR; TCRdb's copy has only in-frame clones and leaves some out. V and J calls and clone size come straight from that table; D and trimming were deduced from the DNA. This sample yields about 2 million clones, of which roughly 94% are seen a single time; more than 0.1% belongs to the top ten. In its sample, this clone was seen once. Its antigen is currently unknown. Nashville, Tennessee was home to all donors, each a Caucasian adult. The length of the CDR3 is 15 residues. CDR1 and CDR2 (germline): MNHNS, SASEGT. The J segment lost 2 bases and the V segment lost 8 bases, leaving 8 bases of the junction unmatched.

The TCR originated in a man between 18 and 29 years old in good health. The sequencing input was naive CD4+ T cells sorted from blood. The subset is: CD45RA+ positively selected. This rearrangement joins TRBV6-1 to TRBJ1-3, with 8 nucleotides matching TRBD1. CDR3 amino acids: CASEFETGAGNTIYF. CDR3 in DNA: TGTGCCAGCGAATTTGAGACAGGGGCTGGAAACACCATATATTTT.